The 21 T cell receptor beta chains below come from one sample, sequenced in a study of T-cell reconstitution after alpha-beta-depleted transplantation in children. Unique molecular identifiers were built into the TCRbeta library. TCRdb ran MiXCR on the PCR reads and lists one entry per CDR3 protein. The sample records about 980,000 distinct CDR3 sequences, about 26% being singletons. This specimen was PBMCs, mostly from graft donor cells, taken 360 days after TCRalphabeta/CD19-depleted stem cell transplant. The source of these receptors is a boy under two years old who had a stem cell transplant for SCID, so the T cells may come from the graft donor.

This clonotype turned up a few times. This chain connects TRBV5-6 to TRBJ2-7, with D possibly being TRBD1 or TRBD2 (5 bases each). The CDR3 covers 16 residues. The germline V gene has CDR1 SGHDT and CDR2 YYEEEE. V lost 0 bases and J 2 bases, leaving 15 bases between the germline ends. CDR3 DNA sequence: TGTGCCAGCAGCTTGGCCCCGGGGCTTGCGGCCTACGAGCAGTACTTC. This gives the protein CASSLAPGLAAYEQYF. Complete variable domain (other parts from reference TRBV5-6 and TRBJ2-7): DAGVTQSPTHLIKTRGQQVTLRCSPKSGHDTVSWYQQALGQGPQFIFQYYEEEERQRGNFPDRFSGHQFPNYSSELNVNALLLGDSALYLCASSLAPGLAAYEQYFGPGTRLTVT.

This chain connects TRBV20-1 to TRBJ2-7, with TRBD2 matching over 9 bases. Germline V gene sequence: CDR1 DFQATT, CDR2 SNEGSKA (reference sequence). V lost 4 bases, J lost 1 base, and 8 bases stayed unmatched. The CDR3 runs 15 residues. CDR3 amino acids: CSATSSAGGSYEQYF. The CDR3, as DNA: TGCAGTGCTACATCCTCTGCGGGGGGGTCCTACGAGCAGTACTTC.

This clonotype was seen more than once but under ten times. CDR3 loop: CASSFLPGPLGQGSSYGYTF. The CDR3 region has the DNA TGTGCCAGCAGTTTTCTTCCGGGGCCTCTGGGACAGGGGTCCAGCTATGGCTACACCTTC. The chain links TRBV12-3 or TRBV12-4 to TRBJ1-2; 10 nucleotides line up with TRBD1. Trimming removed 3 bases from V and 4 bases from J; junction bases left unmatched: 20. The CDR3 is 20 residues long.

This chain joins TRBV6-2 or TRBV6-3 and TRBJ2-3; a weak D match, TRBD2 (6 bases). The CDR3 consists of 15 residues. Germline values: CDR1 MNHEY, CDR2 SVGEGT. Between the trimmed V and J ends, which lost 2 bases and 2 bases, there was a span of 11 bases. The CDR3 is CASSYGRGDTDTQYF. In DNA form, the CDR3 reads TGTGCCAGCAGTTACGGGCGGGGAGACACAGATACGCAGTATTTT.

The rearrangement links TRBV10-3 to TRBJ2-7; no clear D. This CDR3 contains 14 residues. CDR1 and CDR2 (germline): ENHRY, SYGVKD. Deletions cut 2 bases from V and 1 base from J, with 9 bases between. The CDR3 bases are TGTGCCATCAGTGAGGTCCCCCTATCCTACGAGCAGTACTTC. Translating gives CAISEVPLSYEQYF.

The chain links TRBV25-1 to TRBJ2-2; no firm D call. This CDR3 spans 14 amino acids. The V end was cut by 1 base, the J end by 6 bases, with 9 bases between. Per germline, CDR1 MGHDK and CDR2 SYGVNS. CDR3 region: CASSESLTPGELFF. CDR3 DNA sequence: TGTGCCAGCAGTGAATCCTTAACCCCCGGGGAGCTGTTTTTT.

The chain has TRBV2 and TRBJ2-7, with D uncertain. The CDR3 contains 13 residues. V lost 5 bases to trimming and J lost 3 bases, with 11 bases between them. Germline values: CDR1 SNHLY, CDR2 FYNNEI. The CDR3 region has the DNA TGTGCCAGCAGTCCCGATCCCGTCTACGAGCAGTACTTC. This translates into CASSPDPVYEQYF.

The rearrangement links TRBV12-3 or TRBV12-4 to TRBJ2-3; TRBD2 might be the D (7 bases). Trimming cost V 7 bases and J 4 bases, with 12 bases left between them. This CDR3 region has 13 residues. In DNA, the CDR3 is TGTGCCAGCACGGGGGGCCAATCAGATACGCAGTATTTT. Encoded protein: CASTGGQSDTQYF.

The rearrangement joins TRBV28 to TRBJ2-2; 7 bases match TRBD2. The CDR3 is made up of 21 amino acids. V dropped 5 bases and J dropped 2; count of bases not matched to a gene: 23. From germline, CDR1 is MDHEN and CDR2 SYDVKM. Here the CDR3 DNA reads TGTGCCAGCAGTCCCTTCGGGTCTTGGGCTAGCGGCCCGCCTAACACCGGGGAGCTGTTTTTT. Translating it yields CASSPFGSWASGPPNTGELFF.

The CDR3 here is CASSQDLISPSYEQYF. In DNA form, the CDR3 reads TGCGCCAGCAGCCAAGATCTTATCAGCCCGAGCTACGAGCAGTACTTC. The chain uses TRBV4-1 and TRBJ2-7; D is unresolved. V lost 0 bases and J 3 bases, leaving 15 bases between the germline ends. Germline assignment: CDR1 MGHRA and CDR2 YSYEKL. The CDR3 has 16 residues.

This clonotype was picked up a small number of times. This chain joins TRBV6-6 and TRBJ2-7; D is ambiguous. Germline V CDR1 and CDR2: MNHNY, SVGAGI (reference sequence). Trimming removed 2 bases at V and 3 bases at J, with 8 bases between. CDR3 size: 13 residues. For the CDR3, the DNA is TGTGCCAGCAGTTACCGGTCTCACTACGAGCAGTACTTC. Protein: CASSYRSHYEQYF.

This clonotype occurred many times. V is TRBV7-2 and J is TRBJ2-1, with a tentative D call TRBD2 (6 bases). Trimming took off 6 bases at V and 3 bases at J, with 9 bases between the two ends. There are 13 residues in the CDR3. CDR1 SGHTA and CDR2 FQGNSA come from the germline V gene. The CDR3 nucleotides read TGTGCCAGCAGTGGGCGGGGCTACAATGAGCAGTTCTTC. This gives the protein CASSGRGYNEQFF.

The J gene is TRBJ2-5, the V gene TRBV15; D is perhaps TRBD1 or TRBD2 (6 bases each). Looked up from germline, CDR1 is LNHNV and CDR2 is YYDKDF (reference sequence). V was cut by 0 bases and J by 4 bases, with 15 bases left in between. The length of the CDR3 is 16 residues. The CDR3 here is CATSRDPLEGGETQYF. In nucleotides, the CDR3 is TGTGCCACCAGCAGAGATCCGTTGGAGGGGGGAGAGACCCAGTACTTC.

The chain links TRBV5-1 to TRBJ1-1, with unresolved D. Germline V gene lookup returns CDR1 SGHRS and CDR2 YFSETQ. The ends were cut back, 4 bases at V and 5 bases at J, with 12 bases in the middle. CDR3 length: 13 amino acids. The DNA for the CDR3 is TGCGCCAGCAGCAGTCCGCCGCGGACTGAAGCTTTCTTT. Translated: CASSSPPRTEAFF.

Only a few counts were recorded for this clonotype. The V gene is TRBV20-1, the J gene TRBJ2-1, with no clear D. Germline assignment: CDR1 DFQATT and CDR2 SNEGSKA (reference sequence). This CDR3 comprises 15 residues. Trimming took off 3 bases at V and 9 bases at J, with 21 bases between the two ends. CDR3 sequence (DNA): TGCAGTGCTAGGATCCCCAAACAACCGGCGGCTGAGCAGTTCTTC. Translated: CSARIPKQPAAEQFF.

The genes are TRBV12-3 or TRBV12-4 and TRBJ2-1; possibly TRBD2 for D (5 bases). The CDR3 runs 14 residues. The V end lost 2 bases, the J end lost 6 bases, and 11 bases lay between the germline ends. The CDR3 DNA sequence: TGTGCCAGCAGTTTACCACTAGTCCTCAATGAGCAGTTCTTC. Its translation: CASSLPLVLNEQFF.

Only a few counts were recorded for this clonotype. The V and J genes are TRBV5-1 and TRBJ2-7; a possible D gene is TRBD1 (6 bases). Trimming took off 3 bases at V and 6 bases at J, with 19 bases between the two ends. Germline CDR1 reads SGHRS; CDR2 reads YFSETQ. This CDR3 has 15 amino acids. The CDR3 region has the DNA TGCGCCAGCAGCTCGACAGGAAACCCCTTTGGCGAGCAGTACTTC. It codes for CASSSTGNPFGEQYF. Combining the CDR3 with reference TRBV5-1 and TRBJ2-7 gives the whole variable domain KAGVTQTPRYLIKTRGQQVTLSCSPISGHRSVSWYQQTPGQGLQFLFEYFSETQRNKGNFPGRFSGRQFSNSRSEMNVSTLELGDSALYLCASSSTGNPFGEQYFGPGTRLTVT.

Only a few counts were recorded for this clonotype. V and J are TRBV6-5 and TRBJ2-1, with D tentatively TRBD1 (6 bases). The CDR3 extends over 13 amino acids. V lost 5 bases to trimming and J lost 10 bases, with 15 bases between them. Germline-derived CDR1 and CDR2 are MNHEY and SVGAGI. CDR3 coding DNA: TGTGCCAGCAGTAACGACAGGTATGGCGAGCAGTTCTTC. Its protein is CASSNDRYGEQFF.

CDR3 sequence reads: CSAGQGAGGYTF. The CDR3, as DNA: TGCAGCGCGGGACAGGGGGCTGGGGGCTACACCTTC. The V call is TRBV20-1, the J call TRBJ1-2; 12 bases agree with TRBD1. This CDR3 comprises 12 residues. Germline-derived CDR1 and CDR2 are DFQATT and SNEGSKA (reference sequence).

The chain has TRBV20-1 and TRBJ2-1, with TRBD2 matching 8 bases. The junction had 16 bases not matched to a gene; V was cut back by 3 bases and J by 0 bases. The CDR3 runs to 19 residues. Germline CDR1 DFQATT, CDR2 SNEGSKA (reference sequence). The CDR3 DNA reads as TGCAGTGCTAGGCCCCGGGCGCGGGGGGCGTTCTTCTCCTACAATGAGCAGTTCTTC. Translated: CSARPRARGAFFSYNEQFF.

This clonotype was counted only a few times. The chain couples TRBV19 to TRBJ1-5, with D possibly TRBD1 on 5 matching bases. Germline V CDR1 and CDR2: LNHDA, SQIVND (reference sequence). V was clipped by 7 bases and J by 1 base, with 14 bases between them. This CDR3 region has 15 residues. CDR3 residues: CASTLGQRSNQPQHF. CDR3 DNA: TGTGCCAGTACTCTGGGGCAGCGAAGCAATCAGCCCCAGCATTTT.